This note documents a single T cell receptor beta chain sequence. Antigen: not known. Every donor was a healthy Caucasian. The sample belongs to a study of identical twins. The study, taken as a whole, reports: Carriage of fewer insertions was seen in abundant cord blood beta clonotypes, whereas memory repertoires showed none.

It was template switching that added a universal primer site, and there were unique molecular identifiers on the cDNA. TCRdb passed the 5' RACE reads through MiXCR, listing each CDR3 protein once. Of about 460,000 distinct CDR3 sequences listed, 12% to 15% are singletons. V dropped 6 bases and J dropped 1 base, with 17 bases sitting between them. CDR1 SQVTM and CDR2 ANQGSEA come from the germline V gene. CDR3 length equals 15 residues. Separately, the same data were catalogued under a study of yellow fever vaccine responses in identical twins.

Sequencing was performed on CD4+ T cells sorted from blood. The TCR was taken from a woman aged 18-30 years in good health. The V call is TRBV29-1, the J call TRBJ2-3, with a possible D match to TRBD2 (6 bases). The CDR3 here is CSVKGLSLGTDTQYF. The CDR3 bases are TGCAGCGTAAAAGGACTATCCCTCGGCACAGATACGCAGTATTTT.